This TCR beta chain was identified during a study of liver allograft versus peripheral blood T cells. Study information: Comparing T cell receptor repertoires in transplanted livers with those in recipients' peripheral blood was part of the design. Study-wide results and caveats: As reported, T cell receptor repertoires inside liver allografts differed from those present in peripheral blood.

TCRdb used MiXCR to reprocess the reads, holding one entry per CDR3 protein. The sample has about 13,000 distinct CDR3 sequences, about 18% seen once. Germline V gene sequence: CDR1 ENHRY, CDR2 SYGVKD. The V end lost 0 bases, the J end lost 1 base, and 6 bases lay between the germline ends. The CDR3 has 14 residues. This clonotype was observed at least ten times. What it binds is unknown. This sequence originates from a human patient who had a liver transplant. These T cells may partly come from the graft donor. This chain connects TRBV10-3 to TRBJ1-1, with D uncertain. CDR3 sequence reads: CAISESEGNTEAFF. The CDR3 nucleotides read TGTGCCATCAGTGAGTCCGAAGGGAACACTGAAGCTTTCTTT.